The clone carrying this T cell receptor beta chain was counted a few times. What it binds is not known. The data stem from a study of blood T cells in healthy people across ages. Study information: Capture by template switching was about one barcoded beta molecule per two T cells.

Sample-barcoded 5' priming and a J-beta primer mix drove a second PCR of about 6 to 11 cycles. TCRdb analysed the 5' RACE reads with MiXCR anew, one entry per CDR3 protein. The top ten clones hold 30% to 35% of a sample with roughly 700,000 distinct CDR3 sequences, 49% of them seen once. Peripheral blood was drawn, ten milliliters per donor. Extraction yielded at least 5 micrograms of total RNA per sample. This CDR3 region has 15 residues. The V and J ends lost 6 bases and 9 bases, in that order; junction bases with no gene match: 7. Study conclusions and caveats: In the absence of known donor CMV status, changes in expanded clonotypes were possibly confounded.

The J gene is TRBJ2-1, the V gene TRBV12-3 or TRBV12-4, with 14 bases identical to TRBD2. This TCR derives from a woman in her fifties or sixties in good health. The sample was blood. CDR3 sequence reads: CASSGGTSGRVEQFF. For the CDR3, the DNA is TGTGCCAGCAGCGGGGGGACTAGCGGGAGAGTTGAGCAGTTCTTC.